This T cell receptor beta chain was identified in a study of T cells in Graves' hyperthyroidism and ophthalmopathy. On the study more broadly: Once the initial diagnosis was made, peripheral blood was obtained before any treatment.

In this sample, this clonotype turned up a few times. The source material, RNA transcripts, was used to amplify TCR beta CDR3 regions. Researchers ran a first-round RT-PCR on the TCR CDR3 using the HTBI primer set. TCRdb recomputed calls from the multiplex PCR reads with MiXCR, one row per CDR3 protein. The sample includes 600,000 to 650,000 distinct CDR3 sequences, under 25% seen only once; the top ten take roughly a third. Exclusion of a patient resulted from uncontrolled infection, other autoimmune disease, pregnancy or lactation. The diagnoses drew upon clinical symptoms, serum thyroxine and TRAb, thyroid ultrasound and orbital computed tomography. The PBMCs had their origin in approximately 10 ml of fresh peripheral blood. This clonotype was sampled from a man aged 25-40 years with Graves' ophthalmopathy. The sequenced sample consisted of blood.

The CDR3 loop is CSVDGGSLTDTQYF. CDR3 in DNA: TGCAGCGTGGATGGCGGGAGTCTCACAGATACGCAGTATTTT. The gene calls are TRBV29-1 and TRBJ2-3, with 7 bases aligning to TRBD2. From germline, CDR1 is SQVTM and CDR2 ANQGSEA. The CDR3 covers 14 residues. J was trimmed by 2 bases and V by 6 bases; bases with no gene match: 8.